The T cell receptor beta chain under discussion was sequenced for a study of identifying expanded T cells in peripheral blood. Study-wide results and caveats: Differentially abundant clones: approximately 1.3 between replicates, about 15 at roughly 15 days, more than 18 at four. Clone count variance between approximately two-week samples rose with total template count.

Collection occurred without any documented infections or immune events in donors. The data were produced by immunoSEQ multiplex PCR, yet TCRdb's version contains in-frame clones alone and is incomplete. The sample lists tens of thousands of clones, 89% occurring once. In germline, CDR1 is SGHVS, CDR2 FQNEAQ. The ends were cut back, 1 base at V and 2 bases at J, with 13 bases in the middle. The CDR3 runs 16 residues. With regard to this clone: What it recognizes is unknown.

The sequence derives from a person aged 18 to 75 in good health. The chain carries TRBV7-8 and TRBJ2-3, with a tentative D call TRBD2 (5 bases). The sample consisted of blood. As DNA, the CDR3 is TGTGCCAGCAGCTTAGGTAGCGCGAGCCCCACAGATACGCAGTATTTT. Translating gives CASSLGSASPTDTQYF.